The entry below gives a single T cell receptor beta chain sequence along with its context. Germline V gene lookup returns CDR1 LNHDA and CDR2 SQIVND (reference sequence). The CDR3 has 17 amino acids. Germline trimming cut 4 bases from V and 4 bases from J; bases unmatched to any gene: 4. This specimen belongs to a study of T and B cells in COVID-19 patients. Study details: Blood was sampled from COVID-19 patients who were either actively infected or recovered. The recovered cohort's median age was roughly 31 years, versus approximately 70 years in active infection.

Each TRB amplification used roughly 230-550 ng of genomic DNA from blood. Multiplex PCR with BIOMED2 TRB-A/B primer pools amplified TRB rearrangements. One entry per CDR3 protein, called by TCRdb with MiXCR from the multiplex PCR reads. The sample holds about 8,400 distinct CDR3 sequences, roughly a quarter seen once. The rearrangement links TRBV19 to TRBJ2-6; 13 bases align to TRBD2. The clonotype originates from a human donor who had recovered from COVID-19. The sequenced sample consisted of blood. CDR3 region: CASSKLAGGPGANVLTF. The CDR3 DNA follows: TGTGCCAGTAGTAAACTAGCGGGGGGGCCCGGGGCCAACGTCCTGACTTTC. Full variable domain (remainder filled in from reference TRBV19 and TRBJ2-6): DGGITQSPKYLFRKEGQNVTLSCEQNLNHDAMYWYRQDPGQGLRLIYYSQIVNDFQKGDIAEGYSVSREKKESFPLTVTSAQKNPTAFYLCASSKLAGGPGANVLTFGAGSRLTVL.